This T cell receptor (beta chain) was documented in a study of glioma-infiltrating T cells after dendritic cell vaccination (TCRdb year 2016). Regarding the study in general: A cohort of some 15 glioblastoma patients from Phase I and II dendritic cell vaccination trials was included, of whom 9 were newly diagnosed and 6 had recurrent disease. Between 2003 and 2012, patients were given autologous tumor lysate-pulsed dendritic cell vaccination. The vaccine consisted of monocyte-derived dendritic cells cultured seven days with IL-4 and GM-CSF, then pulsed overnight with autologous tumor lysate. Each patient was given three intradermal dendritic cell vaccine injections, spaced two weeks apart, in the arm below the axilla. In glioblastoma patients vaccinated with dendritic cells, deep sequencing of TCR beta CDR3 regions served to measure tumor-infiltrating lymphocyte content and to compare repertoires between tumor and blood. Survival after dendritic cell vaccination was correlated with TCR sequencing metrics, including TIL content and tumor-blood repertoire overlap. General conclusions and limits of the study: The TCR overlap response model with three groups was called speculative and said to need prospective validation. The cohort was small and heterogeneous, only a few patients had full blood and tumor sets, and even fewer had initial-recurrent tumor pairs. TCR clonality showed no direct relationship with survival, which suggests that a diverse polyclonal response may matter. After dendritic cell vaccination, a higher estimated pretreatment TIL content predicted longer time to progression and overall survival.

For this clone: Its antigen is unknown. No quality values exist for individual bases; no much larger clone is one base distant.

Patients were selected on the basis of adequate residual fresh-frozen tumor tissue and more than two years of available survival data. Although molecular status otherwise differed among the glioblastoma patients, no patient had an isocitrate dehydrogenase mutation. PBMC were collected before vaccination, two weeks after the third vaccination, and at tumor progression when it occurred. The Qiagen DNeasy Blood extraction Kit was used for extraction of genomic DNA. The immunoSEQ assay amplified TCRB CDR3 regions from approximately 2 micrograms of genomic DNA, or from all available DNA when less than that amount was available. The multiplex PCR relied on 60 forward primers for TCR V beta segments and 13 reverse primers for J beta segments. Synthetic control templates were spiked into each sample at limiting dilution to estimate reads per starting template. The Illumina HiSeq System generated 87 bp sequencing reads. In the original analysis: PCR and sequencing errors were removed by a nearest neighbor algorithm that merged closely related sequences. TCR overlap was measured as the percentage of unique tumor TCR beta sequences that were also present in the peripheral blood of the same patient. TCRdb limited this immuneACCESS table to in-frame rearrangements with V and J called. A share of clones is missing; checked studies link under half to unresolved V genes, and the rest is unexplained. The V and J calls and clone size were taken over from that table, and D and trimming were inferred from the DNA. Counted in this sample were over 90,000 clones; over 75% of them appeared once. 2.5% to 3% of the sample is taken by the ten largest.

CDR1 and CDR2 are drawn from the germline V gene: MDHEN, SYDVKM. V loses 7 bases of germline sequence and J loses 3 bases, and the interval between the two ends is 23 bases. The CDR3 measures 17 amino acids from cysteine to phenylalanine. Left in the record is the CDR3 DNA by itself, 51 bases read in frame from the first base. The receptor's source is a human donor with glioblastoma. The chain is encoded by TRBV28 joined to TRBJ2-3; the D gene is possibly TRBD2, with 5 bases matching. The source was blood, collected before dendritic cell vaccination. The DNA sequence is given as TGTGCCAGCACCCTAGGACTGGAGCCGGTTGGAACAGATACGCAGTATTTT. Its translation reads: CASTLGLEPVGTDTQYF.